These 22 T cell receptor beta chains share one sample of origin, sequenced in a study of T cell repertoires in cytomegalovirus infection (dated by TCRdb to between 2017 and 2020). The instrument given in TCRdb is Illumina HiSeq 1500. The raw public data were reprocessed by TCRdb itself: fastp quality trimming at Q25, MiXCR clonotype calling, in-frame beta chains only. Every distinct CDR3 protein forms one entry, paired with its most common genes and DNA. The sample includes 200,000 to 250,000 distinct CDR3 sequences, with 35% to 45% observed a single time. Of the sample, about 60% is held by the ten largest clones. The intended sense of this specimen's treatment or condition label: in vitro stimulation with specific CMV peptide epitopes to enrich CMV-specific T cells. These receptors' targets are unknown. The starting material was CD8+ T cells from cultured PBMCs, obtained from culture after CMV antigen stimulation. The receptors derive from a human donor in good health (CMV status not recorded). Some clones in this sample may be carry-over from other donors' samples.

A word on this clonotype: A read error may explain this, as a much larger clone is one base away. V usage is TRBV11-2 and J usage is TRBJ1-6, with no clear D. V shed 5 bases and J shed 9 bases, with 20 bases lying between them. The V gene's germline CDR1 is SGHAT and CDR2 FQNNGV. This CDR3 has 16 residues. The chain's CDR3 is CASSRMKHAWGSPLHF. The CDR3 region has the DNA TGTGCCAGCAGCCGTATGAAACACGCCTGGGGTTCACCCCTCCACTTT.

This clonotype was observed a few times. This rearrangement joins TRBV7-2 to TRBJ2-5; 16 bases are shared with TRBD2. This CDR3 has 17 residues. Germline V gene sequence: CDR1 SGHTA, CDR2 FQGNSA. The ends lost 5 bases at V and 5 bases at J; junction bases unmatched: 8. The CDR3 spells CASSPGTSGGAKETQYF. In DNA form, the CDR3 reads TGTGCCAGCAGCCCCGGGACTAGCGGGGGGGCCAAGGAGACCCAGTACTTC.

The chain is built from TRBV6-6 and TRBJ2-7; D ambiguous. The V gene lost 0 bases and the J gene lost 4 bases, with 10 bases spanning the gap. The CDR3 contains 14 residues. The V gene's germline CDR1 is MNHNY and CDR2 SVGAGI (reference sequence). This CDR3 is CASSYSIGSYEQYF. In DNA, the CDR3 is TGTGCCAGCAGTTACTCGATCGGGTCTTACGAGCAGTACTTC.

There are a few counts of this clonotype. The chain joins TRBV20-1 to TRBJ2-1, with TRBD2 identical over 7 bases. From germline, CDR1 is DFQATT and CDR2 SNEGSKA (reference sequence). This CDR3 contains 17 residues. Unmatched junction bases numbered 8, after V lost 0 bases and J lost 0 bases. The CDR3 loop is CSARDVASGSSYNEQFF. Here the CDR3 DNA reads TGCAGTGCTAGAGATGTTGCTAGCGGTAGCTCCTACAATGAGCAGTTCTTC.

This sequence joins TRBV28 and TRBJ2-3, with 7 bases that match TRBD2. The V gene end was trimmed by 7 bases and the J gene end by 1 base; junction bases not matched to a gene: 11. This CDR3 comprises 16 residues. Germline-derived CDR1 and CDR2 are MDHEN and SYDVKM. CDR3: CASNSGGSTRTDTQYF. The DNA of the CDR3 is TGTGCCAGCAACTCCGGGGGGAGTACTCGCACAGATACGCAGTATTTT.

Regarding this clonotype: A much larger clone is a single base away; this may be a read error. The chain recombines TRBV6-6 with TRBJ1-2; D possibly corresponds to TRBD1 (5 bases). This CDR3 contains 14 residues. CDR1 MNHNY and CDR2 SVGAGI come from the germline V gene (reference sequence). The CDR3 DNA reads TGTGCCAGCGGTTATAGGGGAGAGTCCTATGGCTACACCTTC. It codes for CASGYRGESYGYTF.

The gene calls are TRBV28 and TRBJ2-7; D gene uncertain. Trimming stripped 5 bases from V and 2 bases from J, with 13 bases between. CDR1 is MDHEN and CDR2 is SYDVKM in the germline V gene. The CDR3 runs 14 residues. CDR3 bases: TGTGCCAGCAGTCGCCGGGCCGTTACCTACGAGCAGTACTTC. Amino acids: CASSRRAVTYEQYF.

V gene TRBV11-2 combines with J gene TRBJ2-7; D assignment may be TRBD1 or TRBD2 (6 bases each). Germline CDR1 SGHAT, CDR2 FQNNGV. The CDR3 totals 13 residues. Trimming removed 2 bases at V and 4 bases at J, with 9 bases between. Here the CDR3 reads CASSLRRGYEQYF. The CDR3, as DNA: TGTGCCAGCAGCTTAAGGAGGGGGTACGAGCAGTACTTC.

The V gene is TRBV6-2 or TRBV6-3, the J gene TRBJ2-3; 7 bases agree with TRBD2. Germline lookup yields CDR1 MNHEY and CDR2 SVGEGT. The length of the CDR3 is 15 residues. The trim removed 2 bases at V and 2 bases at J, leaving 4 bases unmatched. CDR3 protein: CASSYLGLDTDTQYF. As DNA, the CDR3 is TGTGCCAGCAGTTACCTCGGACTAGACACAGATACGCAGTATTTT.

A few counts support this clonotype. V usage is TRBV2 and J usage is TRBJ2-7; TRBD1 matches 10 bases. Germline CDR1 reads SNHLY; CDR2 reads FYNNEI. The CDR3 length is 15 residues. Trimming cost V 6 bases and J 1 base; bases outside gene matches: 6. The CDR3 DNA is TGTGCCAGCAGCCCAAGGGACAGGGGATCCTACGAGCAGTACTTC. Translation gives CASSPRDRGSYEQYF.

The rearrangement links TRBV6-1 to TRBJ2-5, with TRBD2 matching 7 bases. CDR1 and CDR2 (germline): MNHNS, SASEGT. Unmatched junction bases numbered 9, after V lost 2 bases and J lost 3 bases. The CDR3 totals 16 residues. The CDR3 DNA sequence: TGTGCCAGCAGTGAAACCTCGCCCCTAGCGGAAGAGACCCAGTACTTC. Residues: CASSETSPLAEETQYF.

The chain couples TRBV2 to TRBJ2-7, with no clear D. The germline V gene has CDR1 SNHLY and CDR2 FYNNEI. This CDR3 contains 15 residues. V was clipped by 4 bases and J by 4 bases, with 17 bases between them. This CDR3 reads CASSGGHPLGYEQYF. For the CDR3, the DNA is TGTGCCAGCAGTGGTGGGCACCCCCTAGGATACGAGCAGTACTTC.

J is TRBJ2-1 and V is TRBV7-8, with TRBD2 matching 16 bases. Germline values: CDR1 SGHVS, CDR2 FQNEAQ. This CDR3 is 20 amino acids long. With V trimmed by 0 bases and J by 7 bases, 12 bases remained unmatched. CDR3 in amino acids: CASSLAFGGTSGGVRNEQFF. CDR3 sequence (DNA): TGTGCCAGCAGCTTAGCCTTCGGAGGGACTAGCGGGGGGGTACGGAATGAGCAGTTCTTC.

CDR3 protein: CASSGIAGGPNEQFF. DNA for the CDR3: TGTGCCAGCAGTGGGATAGCGGGAGGTCCGAATGAGCAGTTCTTC. The chain joins TRBV2 to TRBJ2-1; 10 nucleotides align to TRBD2. Trimming at V came to 4 bases and at J to 7 bases, leaving 7 bases not matched to a gene. This CDR3 spans 15 amino acids. From germline, CDR1 is SNHLY and CDR2 FYNNEI.

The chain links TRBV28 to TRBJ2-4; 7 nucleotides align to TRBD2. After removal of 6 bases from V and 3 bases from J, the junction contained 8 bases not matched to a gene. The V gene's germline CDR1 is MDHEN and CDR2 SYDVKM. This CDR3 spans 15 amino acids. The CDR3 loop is CASRTAGSGKNIQYF. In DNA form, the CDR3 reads TGTGCCAGCAGAACAGCGGGGTCTGGCAAAAACATTCAGTACTTC.

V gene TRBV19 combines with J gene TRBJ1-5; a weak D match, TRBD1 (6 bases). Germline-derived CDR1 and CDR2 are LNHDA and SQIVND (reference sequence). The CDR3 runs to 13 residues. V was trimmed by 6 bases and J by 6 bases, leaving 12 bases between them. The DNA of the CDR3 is TGTGCCAGTAGGACAGGCCGCCGTCAGCCCCAGCATTTT. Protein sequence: CASRTGRRQPQHF.

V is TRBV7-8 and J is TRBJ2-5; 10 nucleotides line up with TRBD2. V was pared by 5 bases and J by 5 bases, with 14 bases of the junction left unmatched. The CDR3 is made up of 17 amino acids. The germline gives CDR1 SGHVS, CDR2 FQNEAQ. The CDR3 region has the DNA TGTGCCAGCAGCGGAAACACCCAGCGGGAGGGCCGGGAGACCCAGTACTTC. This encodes CASSGNTQREGRETQYF.

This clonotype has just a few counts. The CDR3 DNA follows: TGTGCCAGCAGCCTTCGGGACAGGGGGCTGGGATCTGGGGCCAACGTCCTGACTTTC. It yields the protein CASSLRDRGLGSGANVLTF. The gene calls are TRBV7-9 and TRBJ2-6; 12 bases are a match to TRBD1. V gave up 5 bases and J gave up 1 base; unmatched junction bases: 9. From germline, CDR1 is SEHNR and CDR2 FQNEAQ (reference sequence). The CDR3 totals 19 residues.

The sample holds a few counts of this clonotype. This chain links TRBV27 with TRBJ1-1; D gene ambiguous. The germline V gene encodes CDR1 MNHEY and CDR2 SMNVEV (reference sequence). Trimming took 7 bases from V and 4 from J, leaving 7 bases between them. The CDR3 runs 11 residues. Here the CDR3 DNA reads TGTGCCAGCACCTGGGGCACTGAAGCTTTCTTT. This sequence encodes CASTWGTEAFF.

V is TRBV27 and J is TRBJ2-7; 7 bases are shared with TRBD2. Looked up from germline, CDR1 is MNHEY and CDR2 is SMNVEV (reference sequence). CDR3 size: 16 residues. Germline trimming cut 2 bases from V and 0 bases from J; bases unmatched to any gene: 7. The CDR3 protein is CASSLKASGVSYEQYF. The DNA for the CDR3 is TGTGCCAGCAGTTTAAAGGCTAGCGGTGTCTCCTACGAGCAGTACTTC.

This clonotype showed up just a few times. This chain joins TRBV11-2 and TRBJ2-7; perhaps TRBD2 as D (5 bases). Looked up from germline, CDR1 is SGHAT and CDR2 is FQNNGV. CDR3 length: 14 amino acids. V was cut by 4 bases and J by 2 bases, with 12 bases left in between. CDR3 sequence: CASSYMTEAYEQYF. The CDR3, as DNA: TGTGCCAGCAGCTATATGACGGAGGCCTACGAGCAGTACTTC.

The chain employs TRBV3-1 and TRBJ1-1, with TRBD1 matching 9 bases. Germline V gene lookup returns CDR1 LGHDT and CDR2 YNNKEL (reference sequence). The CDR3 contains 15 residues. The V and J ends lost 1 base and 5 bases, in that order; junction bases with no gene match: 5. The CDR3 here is CASSQGDRDRTEAFF. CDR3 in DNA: TGTGCCAGCAGCCAAGGGGACAGGGATCGGACTGAAGCTTTCTTT.